This T cell receptor beta chain was retrieved from a study of blood T cell repertoires in COVID-19. Across the study: T cells, B-cell-depleted T cells, or PBMCs supplied cDNA or gDNA.

The protocol was immunoSEQ multiplex PCR, while the TCRdb copy is restricted to in-frame clones and leaves out a portion. This sample has about 75,000 clones, with roughly nine tenths found just once. Trimming cost V 2 bases and J 0 bases; bases outside gene matches: 13. CDR3 size: 19 residues. Germline CDR1 and CDR2: MNHEY and SVGEGT. The genes are TRBV6-2 or TRBV6-3 and TRBJ2-1, with 7 bases aligning to TRBD2. Source material: peripheral blood. The TCR comes from a human donor in a cohort sampled during active COVID-19. The CDR3 DNA is TGTGCCAGCAGTTACCTGGACATCAGGGACTATAGCTCCTACAATGAGCAGTTCTTC. It is translated as CASSYLDIRDYSSYNEQFF.